This is a list of T cell receptor beta chains from one sample in a study of T cell changes during pregnancy in multiple sclerosis. Sequencing was performed with immunoSEQ multiplex PCR; in TCRdb, only in-frame clones are kept and a portion is missing. This table has 55,000 to 65,000 clones, 92% appearing once. This specimen was peripheral blood, taken in the first trimester of pregnancy. The receptors come from a female donor with multiple sclerosis, enrolled in a pregnancy study. The CDR3 runs from the conserved cysteine through the conserved F or W. The D gene is left open where the match is weak. Expanded clones get a size class; other rows say once, few or many, or leave the size out.

>TRBV18|.|.|TRBJ2-5|14
CASSPGTSRETQYF
TGTGCCAGCTCACCTGGGACAAGCCGAGAGACCCAGTACTTC
>TRBV7-6|TRBD2|.|TRBJ2-7|15
CASSRGLAGSYEQYF
TGTGCCAGCAGCCGGGGACTAGCGGGCTCCTACGAGCAGTACTTC
>TRBV11-2|.|.|TRBJ1-5|15
CASSLEGVSNQPQHF
TGTGCCAGCAGCTTAGAAGGGGTTAGCAATCAGCCCCAGCATTTT
>TRBV9|.|.|TRBJ1-2|14
CASSVVSGRDGYTF
TGTGCCAGCAGCGTAGTGTCAGGGAGGGATGGCTACACCTTC
>TRBV9|TRBD2|.|TRBJ2-7|16
CASSPHPGLAGGEQYF
TGTGCCAGCAGCCCTCACCCGGGACTAGCGGGGGGTGAGCAGTACTTC
>TRBV7-2|TRBD2|once|TRBJ2-2|15
CASSLARGASGELFF
TGTGCCAGCAGCTTAGCGCGGGGGGCCTCCGGGGAGCTGTTTTTT
>TRBV19|TRBD1|.|TRBJ1-2|14
CASSIIGTAYGYTF
TGTGCCAGTAGTATTATCGGGACAGCTTATGGCTACACCTTC
>TRBV7-9|TRBD1|.|TRBJ2-5|13
CASSWTGKETQYF
TGTGCCAGCAGCTGGACAGGGAAAGAGACCCAGTACTTC
>TRBV19|.|.|TRBJ1-2|14
CASSVLTDFYGYTF
TGTGCCAGCAGCGTCCTGACAGATTTCTATGGCTACACCTTC
>TRBV7-3|.|once|TRBJ2-3|16
CASSQAPMRGTDTQYF
TGTGCCAGCAGCCAGGCACCCATGAGGGGCACAGATACGCAGTATTTT
>TRBV28|.|.|TRBJ1-2|12
CASSVQKYGYTF
TGTGCCAGCAGTGTACAAAAATATGGCTACACCTTC
>TRBV7-3|TRBD2|.|TRBJ2-1|15
CASSQGTSGGNEQFF
TGTGCCAGCAGTCAAGGGACTAGCGGGGGGAATGAGCAGTTCTTC
>TRBV9|.|.|TRBJ2-3|17
CASSVGLPGGRADTQYF
TGTGCCAGCAGCGTAGGCCTGCCGGGGGGCCGGGCAGATACGCAGTATTTT
>TRBV19|TRBD1|.|TRBJ1-5|15
CASTATGNSNQPQHF
TGTGCCAGTACCGCGACAGGGAATAGCAATCAGCCCCAGCATTTT
>TRBV30|.|.|TRBJ2-5|16
CAWRSGGRAGYETQYF
TGTGCCTGGAGGTCGGGGGGCAGGGCAGGATACGAGACCCAGTACTTC
>TRBV4-3|.|.|TRBJ2-7|14
CASSPGKGDYEQYF
TGCGCCAGCAGCCCCGGGAAGGGAGACTACGAGCAGTACTTC
>TRBV7-2|.|.|TRBJ1-5|15
CASSLVAGLDQPQHF
TGTGCCAGCAGCTTAGTGGCAGGGCTAGATCAGCCCCAGCATTTT
>TRBV7-9|.|.|TRBJ2-7|16
CASSLAQGFFSYEQYF
TGTGCCAGCAGCTTAGCCCAGGGGTTTTTCTCGTACGAGCAGTACTTC
>TRBV29-1|.|.|TRBJ2-7|11
CSVGETYEQYF
TGCAGCGTTGGGGAGACCTACGAGCAGTACTTC
>TRBV7-9|TRBD2|.|TRBJ2-3|16
CASIQADLAGFDTQYF
TGTGCCAGCATCCAGGCGGATCTAGCGGGGTTTGATACGCAGTATTTT
>TRBV5-8|TRBD2|.|TRBJ2-3|18
CASSPPGLAGGYTDTQYF
TGTGCCAGCAGCCCTCCGGGACTAGCGGGGGGGTACACAGATACGCAGTATTTT
>TRBV2|TRBD2|once|TRBJ2-1|16
CASSERLAGGLLQQFF
TGTGCCAGCAGTGAACGACTAGCGGGGGGGCTATTACAGCAGTTCTTC
>TRBV19|.|.|TRBJ2-3|13
CAARGEFTDTQYF
TGTGCCGCGCGGGGCGAGTTCACAGATACGCAGTATTTT
>TRBV7-9|.|.|TRBJ2-2|18
CASSLNSFEEGNTGELFF
TGTGCCAGCAGCTTAAATTCGTTCGAGGAAGGGAACACCGGGGAGCTGTTTTTT
>TRBV7-2|.|.|TRBJ1-4|15
CASSLEVARNEKLFF
TGTGCCAGCAGCTTAGAGGTAGCGAGGAATGAAAAACTGTTTTTT
>TRBV23-1|TRBD1|once|TRBJ2-7|18
CASSQSSRRTGPGYEQYF
TGCGCCAGCAGTCAATCTAGTCGCCGGACAGGGCCTGGCTACGAGCAGTACTTC
>TRBV18|.|.|TRBJ1-1|12
CASSPPVTEAFF
TGTGCCAGCTCACCACCGGTCACAGAAGCTTTCTTT
>TRBV4-1|TRBD1|.|TRBJ1-2|15
CASSQPGGTIYGYTF
TGCGCCAGCAGCCAACCAGGGGGTACCATCTATGGCTACACCTTC
>TRBV7-2|.|.|TRBJ2-1|15
CASSLDRGSYNEQFF
TGTGCCAGCAGCTTAGATCGCGGATCCTACAATGAGCAGTTCTTC
>TRBV13|TRBD1|.|TRBJ1-5|15
CASSLGDRINQPQHF
TGTGCCAGCAGCCTGGGGGACAGGATTAATCAGCCCCAGCATTTT
>TRBV7-9|.|.|TRBJ1-3|10
CASFRNTIYF
TGTGCCAGCTTCAGAAACACCATATATTTT